This entry lists 17 T cell receptor beta chains sequenced from one sample in a study of blood T cell repertoires in COVID-19. Using immunoSEQ multiplex PCR, the repertoire was profiled, and TCRdb retains in-frame clones only, with some absent. The top ten hold approximately 10% of the sample, which has some 210,000 clones, roughly 89% seen once. Sequencing was performed on PBMCs or T cells enriched from blood (not recorded which). The source is a man aged 18 to 29 with acute COVID-19.

This clone appeared once. J is TRBJ2-3 and V is TRBV29-1; D gene ambiguous. The CDR3 covers 13 residues. V gave up 6 bases and J gave up 0 bases, with 10 bases separating them. Germline V gene sequence: CDR1 SQVTM, CDR2 ANQGSEA. The CDR3 loop is CSVNGASTDTQYF. CDR3 nucleotide sequence: TGCAGCGTGAACGGAGCTAGCACAGATACGCAGTATTTT.

V is TRBV19 and J is TRBJ1-5; 8 nucleotides line up with TRBD1. Germline assignment: CDR1 LNHDA and CDR2 SQIVND (reference sequence). With V trimmed by 7 bases and J by 6 bases, 8 bases remained unmatched. This CDR3 spans 14 amino acids. CDR3 amino acids: CASTDRESGQPQHF. The CDR3, as DNA: TGTGCCAGTACGGACAGGGAGTCTGGTCAGCCCCAGCATTTT.

This clone occurred a few times. The chain has TRBV30 and TRBJ2-7; no firm D call. This CDR3 has 12 amino acids. Trimming removed 3 bases from V and 4 bases from J, with 10 bases in between. Looked up from germline, CDR1 is GTSNPN and CDR2 is SVGIG (reference sequence). CDR3 sequence: CAWSEQRYEQYF. Written as DNA, the CDR3 is TGTGCCTGGAGCGAACAGAGATACGAGCAGTACTTC.

This chain connects TRBV29-1 to TRBJ2-7, with TRBD2 matching 11 bases. With V trimmed by 5 bases and J by 6 bases, 12 bases remained unmatched. There are 15 residues in the CDR3. Germline CDR1 reads SQVTM; CDR2 reads ANQGSEA. The CDR3 bases are TGCAGCGTTAGGGGGATAACTAGCGGGAGTCTCGAGCAGTACTTC. Its protein product is CSVRGITSGSLEQYF.

This chain connects TRBV5-1 to TRBJ1-1; unclear D gene. The germline V gene encodes CDR1 SGHRS and CDR2 YFSETQ. The ends were cut back, 4 bases at V and 2 bases at J, with 12 bases in the middle. This CDR3 has 14 amino acids. The DNA for the CDR3 is TGCGCCAGCAGCGCGGTCCCAATTAACACTGAAGCTTTCTTT. Protein sequence: CASSAVPINTEAFF.

This clone appeared once. J is TRBJ2-5 and V is TRBV5-5; possible D gene TRBD1, 6 bases. The CDR3 totals 15 residues. Per the germline V gene, CDR1 is SGHKS and CDR2 is YYEKEE (reference sequence). Trimming left V 7 bases short and J 5 bases short, with 21 bases between. The CDR3 coding sequence is TGTGCCAGCGGCATCATGTCAGGGGCCAGTGAGACCCAGTACTTC. This encodes CASGIMSGASETQYF.

This chain joins TRBV19 and TRBJ2-7; 8 bases map to TRBD2. Germline loops: CDR1 LNHDA, CDR2 SQIVND (reference sequence). J gave up 2 bases and V 0 bases, and 3 bases lay outside the gene matches. There are 15 residues in the CDR3. The chain's CDR3 is CASSIESGSTYEQYF. CDR3 bases: TGTGCCAGTAGTATAGAGAGCGGGAGTACCTACGAGCAGTACTTC.

The CDR3 bases are TGTGCCAGCAGTTTCTGGAGGGGGGGCACCGGGGAGCTGTTTTTT. Protein: CASSFWRGGTGELFF. V usage is TRBV28 and J usage is TRBJ2-2; the D gene is possibly TRBD2 (7 bases). The CDR3 is made up of 15 amino acids. CDR1 MDHEN and CDR2 SYDVKM come from the germline V gene. The germline V and J ends were trimmed by 3 bases and 4 bases, with 12 bases remaining between them.

This clone was found once. This chain connects TRBV6-5 to TRBJ2-7; D may be TRBD2 (6 bases). The CDR3 extends over 15 amino acids. Germline-derived CDR1 and CDR2 are MNHEY and SVGAGI. V was cut by 2 bases and J by 4 bases, with 15 bases left in between. In nucleotides, the CDR3 is TGTGCCAGCAGTTACGGGGCGCGGGGTGGATACGAGCAGTACTTC. Its translation: CASSYGARGGYEQYF.

The chain uses TRBV24-1 and TRBJ1-2; TRBD1 agrees at 9 bases. The CDR3 extends over 14 amino acids. The junction had 2 bases not matched to a gene; V was cut back by 2 bases and J by 5 bases. Germline V lookup: CDR1 KGHDR, CDR2 SFDVKD. The chain's CDR3 is CATSDSGTGYGYTF. The CDR3 DNA reads as TGTGCCACCAGTGATTCCGGGACAGGGTATGGCTACACCTTC.

This chain uses TRBV6-5 with TRBJ1-6; a possible D gene is TRBD1 (6 bases). CDR3 length: 15 amino acids. V lost 8 bases and J 7 bases, leaving 18 bases between the germline ends. Germline V CDR1 and CDR2: MNHEY, SVGAGI. The DNA of the CDR3 is TGTGCCAGCGGACCCGCCGGGACATTCAATTCACCCCTCCACTTT. Translating gives CASGPAGTFNSPLHF.

The V gene is TRBV4-1, the J gene TRBJ1-5; D gene ambiguous. Trimming pared 0 bases from V and 0 bases from J, leaving 12 bases between. This CDR3 is built from 17 residues. The germline V gene encodes CDR1 MGHRA and CDR2 YSYEKL. CDR3 DNA: TGCGCCAGCAGCCAAGATCCGCCAGTATATAGCAATCAGCCCCAGCATTTT. Translating gives CASSQDPPVYSNQPQHF.

Note on this clone: An end of the junction does not agree with germline; a read error may underlie this. This chain joins TRBV5-4 and TRBJ1-6; D perhaps matches TRBD1 (5 bases). CDR3 length: 14 residues. The V gene's germline CDR1 is SGHNT and CDR2 YYREEE (reference sequence). The CDR3 DNA sequence: TGTGCCAGCAGCTCGGGGGTATATAGTTCACCCCTCCACTTT. The encoded protein is CASSSGVYSSPLHF.

The gene calls are TRBV7-2 and TRBJ1-3; TRBD1 is a possible D gene (5 bases). Trimming shortened V by 3 bases and J by 1 base, and 7 bases separated the two germline ends. Germline V gives CDR1 SGHTA, CDR2 FQGNSA. CDR3 length: 14 residues. CDR3 sequence reads: CASSLDISGNTIYF. CDR3 nucleotides: TGTGCCAGCAGCTTGGACATTTCTGGAAACACCATATATTTT.

This clone is a singleton in its sample. This chain connects TRBV11-3 to TRBJ2-3; 10 bases match TRBD2. Germline V gives CDR1 SGHNT, CDR2 YENEEA. V shed 4 bases, J shed 0 bases, and the junction held 4 bases outside the gene matches. CDR3 length: 16 residues. CDR3 nucleotides: TGTGCCAGCAGCTCAAGGACTAGCGGAAGCACAGATACGCAGTATTTT. This translates into CASSSRTSGSTDTQYF.

The V gene is TRBV19, the J gene TRBJ2-5, with TRBD2 matching over 11 bases. J lost 5 bases, V lost 9 bases, and 11 bases had no gene match. CDR1 LNHDA and CDR2 SQIVND come from the germline V gene (reference sequence). The CDR3 covers 15 residues. CDR3 sequence: CASKIAGGLTETQYF. CDR3 nucleotides: TGTGCCAGCAAGATAGCGGGAGGGCTTACCGAGACCCAGTACTTC.

The chain has TRBV24-1 and TRBJ2-3; 11 bases agree with TRBD2. The length of the CDR3 is 14 residues. Per germline, CDR1 KGHDR and CDR2 SFDVKD. Losses at the gene ends were 8 bases for V and 3 bases for J; bases not matched to a gene: 3. CDR3 sequence: CATTSGRMTDTQYF. The CDR3 DNA sequence: TGTGCCACCACTAGCGGGAGGATGACAGATACGCAGTATTTT.